These 26 T cell receptor beta chains originate from one sample sequenced in a study of technical replicates of blood from a handful of donors (dated by TCRdb to about 2017). Libraries were built with the immunoSEQ multiplex PCR assay. Not all clones reach the TCRdb copy of this immuneACCESS table, which keeps in-frame sequences only. Checked studies attribute under half of the gap to unresolved V genes and leave the rest unexplained. The sample includes about 79,000 clones, with roughly 94% observed a single time. The ten largest clones take up around 0.26% of the sample. Sequenced input: T cells isolated from PBMCs. These receptor sequences come from a human donor in good health.

The chain joins TRBV30 to TRBJ1-5, with TRBD1 as a possible D gene (6 bases). The germline V gene has CDR1 GTSNPN and CDR2 SVGIG (reference sequence). V was cut by 2 bases and J by 1 base, with 9 bases left in between. The CDR3 runs 14 residues. The CDR3 protein is CAWSPGQSNQPQHF. The CDR3 nucleotides read TGTGCCTGGAGTCCGGGACAAAGCAATCAGCCCCAGCATTTT. Filled out from reference TRBV30 and TRBJ1-5, the complete variable domain reads SQTIHQWPATLVQPVGSPLSLECTVEGTSNPNLYWYRQAAGRGLQLLFYSVGIGQISSEVPQNLSASRPQDRQFILSSKKLLLSDSGFYLCAWSPGQSNQPQHFGDGTRLSIL.

The rearrangement links TRBV25-1 to TRBJ1-1, with D perhaps TRBD1 (6 bases). Trimming stripped 2 bases from V and 4 bases from J, with 14 bases between. The CDR3 runs to 15 residues. Germline V CDR1 and CDR2: MGHDK, SYGVNS. The CDR3 region has the DNA TGTGCCAGCAGTGAAGGGGCAGGCAGGGGCACTGAAGCTTTCTTT. This sequence encodes CASSEGAGRGTEAFF.

This rearrangement joins TRBV19 to TRBJ2-5, with D uncertain. The CDR3 is 11 amino acids. V was trimmed by 3 bases and J by 5 bases, leaving 4 bases between them. CDR1 is LNHDA and CDR2 is SQIVND in the germline V gene (reference sequence). The CDR3 loop is CASSISETQYF. Written as DNA, the CDR3 is TGTGCCAGTAGTATTTCGGAGACCCAGTACTTC.

The chain combines TRBV28 with TRBJ2-5, with 7 bases aligning to TRBD1. CDR1 is MDHEN, CDR2 SYDVKM, per germline. This CDR3 is built from 13 residues. J lost 5 bases, V lost 5 bases, and 5 bases had no gene match. DNA for the CDR3: TGTGCCAGCAGTACAGGGGCTTGGGAGACCCAGTACTTC. This encodes CASSTGAWETQYF.

The rearrangement uses TRBV2 and TRBJ1-1; tentatively, D is TRBD1 (6 bases). Germline loops: CDR1 SNHLY, CDR2 FYNNEI. Trimming removed 6 bases at V and 4 bases at J, with 15 bases between. The CDR3 has 14 amino acids. The CDR3 region is CASRDPGERTEAFF. CDR3 DNA sequence: TGTGCCAGCAGGGACCCAGGGGAACGCACTGAAGCTTTCTTT.

For the CDR3, the DNA is TGTGCCAGCAGTCCCCAAGGTAGCGGGGGAGGATACTCCTACGAGCAGTACTTC. Amino acids: CASSPQGSGGGYSYEQYF. The chain links TRBV28 to TRBJ2-7, with 9 bases matching TRBD2. Germline V gene lookup returns CDR1 MDHEN and CDR2 SYDVKM. V was pared by 5 bases and J by 0 bases, with 14 bases of the junction left unmatched. The CDR3 is 18 amino acids.

The chain couples TRBV11-3 to TRBJ2-1; D ambiguous. V was cut by 1 base and J by 0 bases, with 10 bases left in between. The CDR3 is 16 residues long. Germline V gene data show CDR1 as SGHNT and CDR2 as YENEEA. CDR3 bases: TGTGCCAGCAGCTTAGCCGCAGGAAACTCCTACAATGAGCAGTTCTTC. It translates to CASSLAAGNSYNEQFF. Full variable domain (remainder filled in from reference TRBV11-3 and TRBJ2-1): EAGVVQSPRYKIIEKKQPVAFWCNPISGHNTLYWYLQNLGQGPELLIRYENEEAVDDSQLPKDRFSAERLKGVDSTLKIQPAELGDSAVYLCASSLAAGNSYNEQFFGPGTRLTVL.

The chain recombines TRBV2 with TRBJ2-1, with TRBD1 identical over 7 bases. CDR1 and CDR2 (germline): SNHLY, FYNNEI. This CDR3 comprises 16 residues. The J segment lost 5 bases and the V segment lost 5 bases, leaving 12 bases of the junction unmatched. The CDR3 sequence is CASSLPYVTGNNEQFF. In DNA form, the CDR3 reads TGTGCCAGCAGTCTCCCGTATGTGACAGGGAACAATGAGCAGTTCTTC.

The V call is TRBV5-1, the J call TRBJ2-7, with 8 bases identical to TRBD2. With 7 bases clipped from V and 3 bases from J, the junction kept 12 bases outside the gene matches. Germline V lookup: CDR1 SGHRS, CDR2 YFSETQ. The CDR3 length is 15 residues. CDR3 protein: CASYPGGGGRYEQYF. Written as DNA, the CDR3 is TGCGCCAGCTACCCAGGAGGCGGGGGGCGCTACGAGCAGTACTTC.

The CDR3 sequence: CASSLNRVFGNQPQHF. DNA of the CDR3: TGTGCCAGCAGTTTGAACAGGGTATTCGGCAATCAGCCCCAGCATTTT. This chain connects TRBV6-5 to TRBJ1-5, with D possibly being TRBD1 (6 bases). Looked up from germline, CDR1 is MNHEY and CDR2 is SVGAGI. The CDR3 totals 16 residues. Deletions cut 4 bases from V and 2 bases from J, with 15 bases between.

The chain carries TRBV10-3 and TRBJ2-5; D might be TRBD2 (6 bases). The CDR3 has 15 residues. Germline-derived CDR1 and CDR2 are ENHRY and SYGVKD. Trimming removed 10 bases at V and 2 bases at J, with 20 bases between. The CDR3 DNA sequence: TGTGCCAGCCGGGACTTTCTCAAGGGACAAGAGACCCAGTACTTC. Its translation: CASRDFLKGQETQYF.

The chain carries TRBV2 and TRBJ2-7, with D tentatively TRBD2 (5 bases). CDR1 is SNHLY and CDR2 is FYNNEI in the germline V gene. This CDR3 region has 14 residues. Between the trimmed V and J ends, which lost 5 bases and 1 base, there was a span of 12 bases. CDR3 in amino acids: CASSRESQSYEQYF. The CDR3 nucleotides are TGTGCCAGCAGTCGGGAATCACAGTCCTACGAGCAGTACTTC.

The chain couples TRBV5-6 to TRBJ2-7; a weak D match, TRBD1 (6 bases). V gave up 4 bases and J gave up 5 bases, with 19 bases separating them. Looked up from germline, CDR1 is SGHDT and CDR2 is YYEEEE. The CDR3 loop spans 15 amino acids. The CDR3 is CASSTTHRVLNEQYF. The CDR3 DNA sequence: TGTGCCAGCAGCACTACACACAGGGTCCTAAACGAGCAGTACTTC.

The chain has TRBV5-1 and TRBJ2-1; TRBD1 agrees at 7 bases. Germline V lookup: CDR1 SGHRS, CDR2 YFSETQ. The junction had 2 bases not matched to a gene; V was cut back by 0 bases and J by 5 bases. The CDR3 runs to 14 residues. The CDR3: CASSLEQGHNEQFF. The CDR3 DNA reads TGCGCCAGCAGCTTGGAACAGGGGCACAATGAGCAGTTCTTC.

The chain couples TRBV11-3 to TRBJ2-1, with TRBD1 as a possible D gene (5 bases). The V end was cut by 0 bases, the J end by 3 bases, with 9 bases between. The CDR3 is 15 amino acids. Germline V CDR1 and CDR2: SGHNT, YENEEA. The CDR3 DNA reads as TGTGCCAGCAGCTTAGATGGCCAGGGCTACAATGAGCAGTTCTTC. This codes for CASSLDGQGYNEQFF.

V is TRBV7-6 and J is TRBJ2-1; TRBD1 aligns across 9 bases. After removal of 2 bases from V and 6 bases from J, the junction contained 11 bases not matched to a gene. This CDR3 contains 17 residues. Looked up from germline, CDR1 is SGHVS and CDR2 is FNYEAQ. The CDR3 bases are TGTGCCAGCAGCTTACGGAACCGGGACAGGGTGCCCAATGAGCAGTTCTTC. Its translation is CASSLRNRDRVPNEQFF.

CDR3 loop: CASSLLANYEQYF. The CDR3 DNA reads TGCGCCAGCAGTCTCTTAGCGAACTACGAGCAGTACTTC. V and J are TRBV5-1 and TRBJ2-7, with D possibly being TRBD2 (5 bases). CDR1 and CDR2 (germline): SGHRS, YFSETQ. Trimming shortened V by 5 bases and J by 3 bases, and 12 bases separated the two germline ends. The CDR3 has 13 residues.

This clone was found a few times. The gene calls are TRBV2 and TRBJ1-1; D unresolved. Germline CDR1 is SNHLY and CDR2 is FYNNEI. This CDR3 comprises 14 residues. Trimming removed 10 bases at V and 3 bases at J, with 18 bases between. The chain's CDR3 is CAISPLNGDTEAFF. The CDR3 coding sequence is TGTGCCATCTCACCACTGAACGGTGACACTGAAGCTTTCTTT.

This chain links TRBV14 with TRBJ2-3, with 11 bases aligning to TRBD2. The germline V gene has CDR1 SGHDN and CDR2 FVKESK. V dropped 4 bases and J dropped 5; count of bases not matched to a gene: 2. This CDR3 is 14 amino acids long. CDR3 amino acids: CASSLGLAGDTQYF. The CDR3 coding sequence is TGTGCCAGCAGCCTCGGACTAGCGGGAGATACGCAGTATTTT.

V usage is TRBV11-2 and J usage is TRBJ1-2; D ambiguous. Germline loops: CDR1 SGHAT, CDR2 FQNNGV. This CDR3 spans 14 amino acids. V lost 0 bases to trimming and J lost 6 bases, with 11 bases between them. In DNA form, the CDR3 reads TGTGCCAGCAGCTTAGAGTCGGCGGAGCATGGCTACACCTTC. It encodes CASSLESAEHGYTF.

The chain joins TRBV5-4 to TRBJ1-2, with TRBD1 as a possible D gene (5 bases). In germline, CDR1 is SGHNT, CDR2 YYREEE (reference sequence). V lost 0 bases to trimming and J lost 2 bases, with 5 bases between them. The CDR3 length is 13 residues. The DNA of the CDR3 is TGTGCCAGCAGCTTGGACAGGAACTATGGCTACACCTTC. Translated: CASSLDRNYGYTF.

The chain combines TRBV5-6 with TRBJ2-5, with 10 bases fitting TRBD2. Per germline, CDR1 SGHDT and CDR2 YYEEEE. The length of the CDR3 is 18 residues. With 4 bases clipped from V and 3 bases from J, the junction kept 15 bases outside the gene matches. CDR3 bases: TGTGCCAGCAGCCGGATACGTGCTAGCGGGGGTCCAAAAGAGACCCAGTACTTC. Its protein product is CASSRIRASGGPKETQYF.

V and J are TRBV6-5 and TRBJ1-1; 7 bases are shared with TRBD1. CDR1 and CDR2 from the germline V gene are MNHEY and SVGAGI. The CDR3 is 12 residues long. With 6 bases clipped from V and 6 bases from J, the junction kept 4 bases outside the gene matches. In nucleotides, the CDR3 is TGTGCCAGCAGCCAGGACAGGTCTGAAGCTTTCTTT. As protein: CASSQDRSEAFF.

The gene calls are TRBV7-2 and TRBJ2-5, with 12 bases lining up with TRBD2. This CDR3 contains 14 residues. Looked up from germline, CDR1 is SGHTA and CDR2 is FQGNSA. J was trimmed by 8 bases and V by 1 base; bases with no gene match: 2. CDR3 sequence reads: CASSLGLAGDTQYF. The CDR3 coding sequence is TGTGCCAGCAGCTTAGGACTAGCGGGAGACACCCAGTACTTC. Looking up the rest from reference TRBV7-2 and TRBJ2-5 gives the full variable domain: GAGVSQSPSNKVTEKGKDVELRCDPISGHTALYWYRQSLGQGLEFLIYFQGNSAPDKSGLPSDRFSAERTGGSVSTLTIQRTQQEDSAVYLCASSLGLAGDTQYFGPGTRLLVL.

J is TRBJ2-2 and V is TRBV7-9; D is uncertain. CDR3 size: 17 residues. V was trimmed by 5 bases and J by 0 bases, leaving 16 bases between them. CDR1 and CDR2 from the germline V gene are SEHNR and FQNEAQ (reference sequence). Here the CDR3 reads CASSADSLFPNTGELFF. The CDR3 DNA sequence: TGTGCCAGCAGCGCAGACTCACTATTTCCGAACACCGGGGAGCTGTTTTTT.

V usage is TRBV5-1 and J usage is TRBJ2-7, with 11 positions matching TRBD2. The CDR3 is 15 residues long. V lost 3 bases to trimming and J lost 0 bases; unmatched junction nucleotides: 2. In germline, CDR1 is SGHRS, CDR2 YFSETQ. The CDR3 spells CASSYGTSGSYEQYF. CDR3 in DNA: TGCGCCAGCAGCTACGGGACTAGCGGCTCCTACGAGCAGTACTTC.